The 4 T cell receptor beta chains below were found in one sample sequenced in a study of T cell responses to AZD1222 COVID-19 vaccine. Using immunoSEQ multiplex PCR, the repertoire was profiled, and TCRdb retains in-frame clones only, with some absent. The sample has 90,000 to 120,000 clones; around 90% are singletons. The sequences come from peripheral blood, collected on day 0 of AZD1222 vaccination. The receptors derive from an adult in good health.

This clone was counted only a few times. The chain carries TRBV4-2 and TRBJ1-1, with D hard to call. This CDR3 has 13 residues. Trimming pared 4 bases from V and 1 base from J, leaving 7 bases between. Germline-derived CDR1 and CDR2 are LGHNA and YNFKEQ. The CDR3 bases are TGTGCCAGCAGCCGCCGGGAGAACACTGAAGCTTTCTTT. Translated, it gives CASSRRENTEAFF.

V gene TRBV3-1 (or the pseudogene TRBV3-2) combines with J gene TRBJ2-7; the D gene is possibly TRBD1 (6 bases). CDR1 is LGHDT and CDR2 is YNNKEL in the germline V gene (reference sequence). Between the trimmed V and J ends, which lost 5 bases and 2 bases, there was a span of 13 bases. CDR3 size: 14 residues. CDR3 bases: TGTGCCAGCAGCAAGATACAGGGTCCCTACGAGCAGTACTTC. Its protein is CASSKIQGPYEQYF.

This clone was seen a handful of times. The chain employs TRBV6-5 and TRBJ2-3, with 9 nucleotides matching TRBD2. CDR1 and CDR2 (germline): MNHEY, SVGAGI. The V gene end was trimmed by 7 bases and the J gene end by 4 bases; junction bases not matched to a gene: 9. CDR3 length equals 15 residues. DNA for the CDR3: TGTGCCAGCACCGAGGAAGCGGGGGGCGCAGATACGCAGTATTTT. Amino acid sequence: CASTEEAGGADTQYF.

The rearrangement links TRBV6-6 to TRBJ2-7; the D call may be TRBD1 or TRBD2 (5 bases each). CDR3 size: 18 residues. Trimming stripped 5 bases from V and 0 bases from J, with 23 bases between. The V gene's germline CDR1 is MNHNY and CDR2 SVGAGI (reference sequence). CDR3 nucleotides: TGTGCCAGCAGTCCCTTACTGGGGGACCCAAGGAGCTCCTACGAGCAGTACTTC. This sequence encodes CASSPLLGDPRSSYEQYF.